This T cell receptor beta chain was captured in a study of siplizumab effects on memory and regulatory T cells. Trimming left V 3 bases short and J 5 bases short, with 13 bases between. CDR1 SEHNR and CDR2 FQNEAQ come from the germline V gene (reference sequence). The CDR3 is 14 residues long. Per-sample assaying covered about 10^5 TCR templates. Clones were sequenced by immunoSEQ multiplex PCR, and TCRdb holds only the in-frame ones, with some missing. The table lists fewer than 100,000 clones, 94% of them singletons. The receptor comes from a human donor in good health. This chain uses TRBV7-9 with TRBJ2-5; a possible D gene is TRBD2 (5 bases). The material sequenced was non-Treg CD4+ T cells sorted from blood. CDR3 loop: CASSFTSSWETQYF. The CDR3 DNA is TGTGCCAGCAGCTTCACTAGTAGTTGGGAGACCCAGTACTTC. Full variable domain (outside the CDR3, taken from reference TRBV7-9 and TRBJ2-5): DTGVSQNPRHKITKRGQNVTFRCDPISEHNRLYWYRQTLGQGPEFLTYFQNEAQLEKSRLLSDRFSAERPKGSFSTLEIQRTEQGDSAMYLCASSFTSSWETQYFGPGTRLLVL.